The table lists the clone carrying this T cell receptor beta chain with a few counts. The target antigen is unknown. The CDR3 contains 11 residues. Germline lookup yields CDR1 MNHEY and CDR2 SVGAGI. The J segment lost 8 bases and the V segment lost 6 bases, leaving 3 bases of the junction unmatched. The sample originates from a study of cytomegalovirus exposure and HLA in healthy donors. Study-wide context: There were approximately 85 million unique TCRs (from HLA-typed donors) in an early data release.

General study points: Using the classifier, cytomegalovirus status was reportedly diagnosed with high specificity and sensitivity. In a later analysis, TCR beta V- and J-gene trimming showed a link to a missense DCLRE1C variant. In a later analysis, specific HLA alleles were associated with approximately 16,000 TCR beta sequences at a 0.05 false discovery rate.

Primers: 60 Vbeta forward and 13 Jbeta reverse. The method was immunoSEQ multiplex PCR; TCRdb's version includes in-frame clones alone and lacks a portion of them. The sample lists about 37,000 clones, around 70% occurring once. The sequence was obtained from a man aged 30 to 39 in good health and CMV-seronegative. The V call is TRBV6-5, the J call TRBJ1-1; 7 bases are a match to TRBD1. The specimen was PBMCs. This chain's CDR3 is CASRRQGEAFF. The CDR3 DNA reads as TGTGCCAGCAGGCGACAGGGAGAAGCTTTCTTT.